The present entry profiles one T cell receptor beta chain with its context. Its target is not known. This sample is drawn from a study of CD8 T cells in ankylosing spondylitis. Whole-study findings and limits: Disease-linked clones reportedly concentrated significantly in matched ankylosing spondylitis synovial fluid. Apparently characteristic of ankylosing spondylitis blood was a TCR beta motif (roughly 8 highly homologous variants).

Trimming stripped 3 bases from V and 3 bases from J, with 8 bases between. The CDR3 totals 14 residues. Germline CDR1 and CDR2: MGHDK and SYGVNS. TCRdb re-analysed the 5' RACE reads in MiXCR, keeping a single row per CDR3 protein. The sample records about 390,000 distinct CDR3 sequences, 20% to 25% being singletons. The chain uses TRBV25-1 and TRBJ2-2; D is unclear. The TCR sequence derives from a male donor with ankylosing spondylitis. The sequenced sample consisted of blood, either unsorted or a sorted T cell fraction (not recorded which). The CDR3 reads CASSETVDTGELFF. The CDR3 DNA follows: TGTGCCAGCAGTGAGACGGTTGACACCGGGGAGCTGTTTTTT.